The next 12 T cell receptor beta chains were all read from a single sample in a study of T cells in women clearing cervical HPV infection. TCRdb's table, derived via immunoSEQ multiplex PCR, lists solely in-frame clones and lacks some. This table holds roughly 38,000 clones. The material sequenced was blood buffy coat. These receptors were taken from a woman aged 18 to 75 with a cervical HPV16 infection that either progressed to CIN3+ or cleared (not recorded which).

With respect to this clone: The CDR3 is cut off 3 residues early in the read; its end comes from the germline J gene. This chain connects TRBV7-9 to TRBJ1-2, with D uncertain. This CDR3 is 14 amino acids long. Germline V gene lookup returns CDR1 SEHNR and CDR2 FQNEAQ (reference sequence). CDR3 region: CASSLEVRADTYTF. Incomplete CDR3 DNA: TGTGCCAGCAGCTTAGAGGTTAGGGCAGATACC.

In the case of this clone: The DNA ends 3 residues before the CDR3 does, and the rest of the CDR3 is filled in from the germline J gene. The rearrangement joins TRBV20-1 to TRBJ1-5, with a possible D match to TRBD1 (6 bases). The CDR3 extends over 14 amino acids. CDR1 and CDR2 (germline): DFQATT, SNEGSKA (reference sequence). V shed 4 bases and J shed 5 bases, with 15 bases lying between them. The part of the CDR3 DNA that was read is TGCAGTGCTAAAGGCCCAGGGGTCGATCAGCCC. This gives the protein CSAKGPGVDQP. From start to end, the CDR3 is CSAKGPGVDQPQHF.

In regard to this clone: The CDR3 end is not reached by the read, which stops 3 residues before it; the germline J gene fills it in. The rearrangement links TRBV28 to TRBJ2-7; D might be TRBD1 (5 bases). CDR1 and CDR2 from the germline V gene are MDHEN and SYDVKM. V shed 2 bases and J shed 0 bases, with 11 bases lying between them. CDR3 length: 15 amino acids. The part of the CDR3 DNA that was read is TGTGCCAGCAGTTTACCGACAGCCTTCTCCTACGAG. It is translated as CASSLPTAFSYE. The complete CDR3 reads CASSLPTAFSYEQYF.

Comments on this clone: The read finishes 3 residues shy of the CDR3 end, and the germline J gene is used to complete it. The chain has TRBV6-1 and TRBJ1-4; 9 bases line up with TRBD1. CDR3 length: 15 amino acids. The germline CDR1 and CDR2 sequences are MNHNS and SASEGT. Losses at the gene ends were 3 bases for V and 8 bases for J; bases not matched to a gene: 7. The CDR3 sequence: CASSEGTGSGEKLFF. Incomplete CDR3 DNA: TGTGCCAGCAGTGAGGGGACAGGGTCAGGAGAAAAA.

On this clone itself: The sequence runs out 3 residues before the end of the CDR3; the remainder is reconstructed from the germline J gene. J is TRBJ2-2 and V is TRBV7-9; 9 bases map to TRBD1. The CDR3 sequence is 14 residues long. Germline V CDR1 and CDR2: SEHNR, FQNEAQ (reference sequence). The chain's CDR3 is CASSTGTGNEKLFF. Partial CDR3 DNA: TGTGCCAGCAGCACCGGGACAGGGAATGAAAAG.

A word on this clone: The CDR3 extends 3 residues past the end of the read, so its final part is completed from the germline J gene. The chain joins TRBV5-1 to TRBJ1-2; no clear D. Between the trimmed V and J ends, which lost 4 bases and 0 bases, there was a span of 10 bases. The CDR3 has 14 residues. Germline CDR1 is SGHRS and CDR2 is YFSETQ. CDR3 DNA, as far as it was read: TGCGCCAGCAGCATCGGACTGACTAACTATGGC. This gives the protein CASSIGLTNYG. The CDR3 as a whole reads CASSIGLTNYGYTF.

On this clone: The CDR3 extends 3 residues past the end of the read, so its final part is completed from the germline J gene. The chain uses TRBV5-1 and TRBJ2-1, with D uncertain. The CDR3 consists of 15 residues. V was shortened by 0 bases and J by 4 bases, with 11 bases between the two germline ends. CDR1 and CDR2 (germline): SGHRS, YFSETQ. CDR3 in amino acids: CASSLEAAEYNEQFF. The DNA read from the CDR3 is TGCGCCAGCAGCTTGGAGGCGGCTGAATACAATGAG.

Comment on this clone: The read stops 3 residues short of the end of the CDR3; the missing end is completed from the germline J gene. V is TRBV6-1 and J is TRBJ2-7; D is possibly TRBD2 (6 bases). V gave up 0 bases and J gave up 4 bases, with 13 bases separating them. Germline V gene sequence: CDR1 MNHNS, CDR2 SASEGT. There are 15 residues in the CDR3. The DNA read from the CDR3 is TGTGCCAGCAGTGAAGCTTGGGACTCGGGATACGAG. It encodes CASSEAWDSGYE. The full CDR3 protein is CASSEAWDSGYEQYF.

About this clone: The read comes to an end 3 residues before the CDR3 does, leaving the germline J gene to fill in the end. The V call is TRBV7-8, the J call TRBJ1-2; D ambiguous. In germline, CDR1 is SGHVS, CDR2 FQNEAQ. The CDR3 loop spans 14 amino acids. CDR3 protein: CASSLAVLSYDYTF. CDR3 bases read: TGTGCCAGCAGCTTAGCGGTGCTATCCTACGAC.

Worth noting for this clone: The CDR3 end lies 3 residues beyond the end of the read and is filled in from the germline J gene. The chain uses TRBV11-2 and TRBJ1-2, with D possibly matching TRBD1 (6 bases). V was shortened by 0 bases and J by 3 bases, with 11 bases between the two germline ends. The germline V gene has CDR1 SGHAT and CDR2 FQNNGV. The CDR3 is made up of 15 amino acids. CDR3 bases read: TGTGCCAGCAGCTTAGATTCGGGACACGACTATGGC. This translates into CASSLDSGHDYG. The whole CDR3 is CASSLDSGHDYGYTF.

Note on this clone: The CDR3 end is not reached by the read, which stops 3 residues before it; the germline J gene fills it in. This chain connects TRBV20-1 to TRBJ1-5; TRBD1 aligns across 7 bases. This CDR3 is built from 15 residues. Trimming removed 8 bases from V and 3 bases from J; junction bases left unmatched: 13. Germline loops: CDR1 DFQATT, CDR2 SNEGSKA (reference sequence). CDR3: CSYYSGTDPNQPQHF. The sequenced part of the CDR3 DNA is TGCAGTTACTACTCCGGGACAGACCCCAATCAGCCC.

Partial CDR3 DNA: TGTGCCAGCAGTGATCTGGCCATTGGTGGC. It is translated as CASSDLAIGG. The complete CDR3 protein is CASSDLAIGGYTF. J is TRBJ1-2 and V is TRBV2; no clear D. With the read ending 3 residues before the CDR3 end, the germline J gene is used to fill in that end. The V and J ends lost 3 bases and 7 bases respectively, with 12 bases between them. The CDR3 has 13 residues. Per the germline V gene, CDR1 is SNHLY and CDR2 is FYNNEI.